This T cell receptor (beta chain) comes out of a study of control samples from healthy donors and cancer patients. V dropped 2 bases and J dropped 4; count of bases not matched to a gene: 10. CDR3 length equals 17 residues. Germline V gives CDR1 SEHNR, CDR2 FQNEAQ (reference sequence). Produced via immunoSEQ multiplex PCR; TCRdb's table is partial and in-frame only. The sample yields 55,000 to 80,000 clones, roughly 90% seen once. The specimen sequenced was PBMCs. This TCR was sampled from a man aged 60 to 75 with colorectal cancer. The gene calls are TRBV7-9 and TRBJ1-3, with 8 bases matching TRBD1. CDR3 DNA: TGTGCCAGCAGCTTATTCCCAGGACAGGGCGTCGGAAACACCATATATTTT. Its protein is CASSLFPGQGVGNTIYF. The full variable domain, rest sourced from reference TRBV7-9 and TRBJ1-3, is DTGVSQNPRHKITKRGQNVTFRCDPISEHNRLYWYRQTLGQGPEFLTYFQNEAQLEKSRLLSDRFSAERPKGSFSTLEIQRTEQGDSAMYLCASSLFPGQGVGNTIYFGEGSWLTVV.